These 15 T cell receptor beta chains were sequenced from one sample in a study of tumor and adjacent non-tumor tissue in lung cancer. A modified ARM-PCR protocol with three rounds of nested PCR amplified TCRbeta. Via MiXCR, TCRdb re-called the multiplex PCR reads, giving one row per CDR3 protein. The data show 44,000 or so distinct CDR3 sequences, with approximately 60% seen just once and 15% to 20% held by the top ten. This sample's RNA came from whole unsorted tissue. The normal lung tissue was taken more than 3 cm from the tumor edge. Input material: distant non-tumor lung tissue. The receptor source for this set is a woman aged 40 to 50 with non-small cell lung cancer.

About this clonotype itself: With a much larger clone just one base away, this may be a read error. The CDR3, as DNA: TGTGCCACGGACCGGGGGGCCGTGGGCAATGAGCAGTTCTTC. Translated: CATDRGAVGNEQFF. The chain carries TRBV24-1 and TRBJ2-1, with D perhaps TRBD2 (7 bases). In germline, CDR1 is KGHDR, CDR2 SFDVKD. The CDR3 runs 14 residues. V shed 10 bases and J shed 6 bases, with 18 bases lying between them.

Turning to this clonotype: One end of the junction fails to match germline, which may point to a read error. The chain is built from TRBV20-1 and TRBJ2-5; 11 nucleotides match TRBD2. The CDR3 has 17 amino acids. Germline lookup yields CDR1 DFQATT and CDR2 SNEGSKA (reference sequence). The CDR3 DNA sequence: TGCAGTGCTAGAGATTTAATCCTACTAGCGGGAGAAGAGTCCCAGTACTTC. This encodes CSARDLILLAGEESQYF.

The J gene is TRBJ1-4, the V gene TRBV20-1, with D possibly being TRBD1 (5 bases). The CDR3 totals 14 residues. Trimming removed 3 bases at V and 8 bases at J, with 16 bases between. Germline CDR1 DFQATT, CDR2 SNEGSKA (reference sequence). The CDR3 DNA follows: TGCAGTGCTAGGGGGGACGGCCGCCAGGAAAAACTGTTTTTT. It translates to CSARGDGRQEKLFF.

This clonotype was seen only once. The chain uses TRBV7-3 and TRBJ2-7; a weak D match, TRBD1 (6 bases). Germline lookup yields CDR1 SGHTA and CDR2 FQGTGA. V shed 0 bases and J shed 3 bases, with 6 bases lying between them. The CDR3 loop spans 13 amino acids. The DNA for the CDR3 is TGTGCCAGCAGCTTAACAGGGGGCTACGAGCAGTACTTC. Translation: CASSLTGGYEQYF.

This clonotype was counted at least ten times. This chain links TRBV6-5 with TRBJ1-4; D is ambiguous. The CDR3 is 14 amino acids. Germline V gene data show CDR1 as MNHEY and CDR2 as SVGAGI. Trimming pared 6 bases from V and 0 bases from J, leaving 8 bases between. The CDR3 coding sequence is TGTGCCAGCAGGGGAATTGCAACTAATGAAAAACTGTTTTTT. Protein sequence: CASRGIATNEKLFF.

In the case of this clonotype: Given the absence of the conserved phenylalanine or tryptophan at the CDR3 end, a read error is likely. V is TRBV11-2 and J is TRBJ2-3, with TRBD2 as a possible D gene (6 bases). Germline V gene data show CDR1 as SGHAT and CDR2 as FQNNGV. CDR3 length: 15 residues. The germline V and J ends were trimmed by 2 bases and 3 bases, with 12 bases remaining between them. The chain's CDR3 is CASSLRAGPTDTQYS. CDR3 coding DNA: TGTGCCAGCAGCTTAAGGGCGGGGCCGACAGATACGCAGTATTCT.

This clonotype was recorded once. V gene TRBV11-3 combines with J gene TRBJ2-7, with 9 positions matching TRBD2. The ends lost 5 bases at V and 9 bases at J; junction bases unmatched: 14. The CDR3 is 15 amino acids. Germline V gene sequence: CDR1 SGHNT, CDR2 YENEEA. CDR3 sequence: CASSQGLAGDHGQYF. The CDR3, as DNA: TGTGCCAGCAGCCAGGGATTAGCGGGGGACCACGGGCAGTACTTC.

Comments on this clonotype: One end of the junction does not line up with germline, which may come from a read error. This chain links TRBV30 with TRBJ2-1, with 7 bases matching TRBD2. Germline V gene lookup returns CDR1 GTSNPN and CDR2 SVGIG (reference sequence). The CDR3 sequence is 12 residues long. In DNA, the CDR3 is TGTGCCCTATACGGGGGGTACAATGAACAGTTCTTC. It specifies CALYGGYNEQFF. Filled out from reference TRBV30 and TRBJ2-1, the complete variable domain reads SQTIHQWPATLVQPVGSPLSLECTVEGTSNPNLYWYRQAAGRGLQLLFYSVGIGQISSEVPQNLSASRPQDRQFILSSKKLLLSDSGFYLCALYGGYNEQFFGPGTRLTVL.

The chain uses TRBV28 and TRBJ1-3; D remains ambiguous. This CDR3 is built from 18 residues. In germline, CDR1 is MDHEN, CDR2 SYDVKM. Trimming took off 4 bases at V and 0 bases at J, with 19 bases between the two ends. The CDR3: CASSWSDFPGFSGNTIYF. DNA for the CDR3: TGTGCCAGCAGTTGGAGTGACTTCCCGGGTTTCTCTGGAAACACCATATATTTT.

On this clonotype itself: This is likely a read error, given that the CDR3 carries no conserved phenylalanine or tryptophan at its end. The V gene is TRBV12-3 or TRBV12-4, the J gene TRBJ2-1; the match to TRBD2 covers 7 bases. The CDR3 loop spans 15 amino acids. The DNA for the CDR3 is TGTGCCAGCAGTTCCAGCGGGGCCCCCTATAATGAGCAGTTCCTC. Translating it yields CASSSSGAPYNEQFL.

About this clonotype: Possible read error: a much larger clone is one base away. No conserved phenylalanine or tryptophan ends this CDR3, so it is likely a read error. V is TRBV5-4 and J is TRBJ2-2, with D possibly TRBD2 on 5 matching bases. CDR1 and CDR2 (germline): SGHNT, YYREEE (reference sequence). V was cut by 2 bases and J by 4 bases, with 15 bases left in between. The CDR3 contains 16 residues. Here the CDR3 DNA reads TGTGCCAGCAGCTTTTCCGTGCAGGAGGCCACCGGGGAGCTGTTTCTT. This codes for CASSFSVQEATGELFL.

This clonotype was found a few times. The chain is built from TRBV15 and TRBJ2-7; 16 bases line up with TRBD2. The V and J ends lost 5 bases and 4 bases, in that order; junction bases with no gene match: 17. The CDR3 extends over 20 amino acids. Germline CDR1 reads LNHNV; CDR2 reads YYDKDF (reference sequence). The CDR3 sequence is CATSPHPGTSGRGIWYEQYF. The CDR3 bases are TGTGCCACCAGCCCACACCCCGGGACTAGCGGGAGGGGTATTTGGTACGAGCAGTACTTC. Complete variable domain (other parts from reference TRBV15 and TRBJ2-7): DAMVIQNPRYQVTQFGKPVTLSCSQTLNHNVMYWYQQKSSQAPKLLFHYYDKDFNNEADTPDNFQSRRPNTSFCFLDIRSPGLGDTAMYLCATSPHPGTSGRGIWYEQYFGPGTRLTVT.

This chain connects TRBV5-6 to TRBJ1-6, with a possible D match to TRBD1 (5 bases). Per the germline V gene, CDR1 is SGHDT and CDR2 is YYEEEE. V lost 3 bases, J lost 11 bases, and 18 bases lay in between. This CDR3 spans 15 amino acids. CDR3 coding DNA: TGTGCCAGCAGCTCAAGGGCCACTCAGGGCCCACCCCTCCACTTT. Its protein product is CASSSRATQGPPLHF.

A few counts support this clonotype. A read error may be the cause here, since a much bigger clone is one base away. CDR3 DNA: TGCAGCGTTGAAACGGGACGGGGCTCCTACAATGAGCAGTTCTTC. Translating gives CSVETGRGSYNEQFF. This chain uses TRBV29-1 with TRBJ2-1; D could derive from TRBD1 or TRBD2 (5 bases each). The V end lost 2 bases, the J end lost 0 bases, and 11 bases lay between the germline ends. CDR1 SQVTM and CDR2 ANQGSEA come from the germline V gene. This CDR3 is built from 15 residues.

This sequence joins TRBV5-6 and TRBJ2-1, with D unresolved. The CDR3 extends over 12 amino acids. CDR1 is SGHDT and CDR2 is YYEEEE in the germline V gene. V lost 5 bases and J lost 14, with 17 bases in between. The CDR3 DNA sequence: TGTGCCAGCAGTCCGAACCTGGATAGGGAGTTCTTC. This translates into CASSPNLDREFF.